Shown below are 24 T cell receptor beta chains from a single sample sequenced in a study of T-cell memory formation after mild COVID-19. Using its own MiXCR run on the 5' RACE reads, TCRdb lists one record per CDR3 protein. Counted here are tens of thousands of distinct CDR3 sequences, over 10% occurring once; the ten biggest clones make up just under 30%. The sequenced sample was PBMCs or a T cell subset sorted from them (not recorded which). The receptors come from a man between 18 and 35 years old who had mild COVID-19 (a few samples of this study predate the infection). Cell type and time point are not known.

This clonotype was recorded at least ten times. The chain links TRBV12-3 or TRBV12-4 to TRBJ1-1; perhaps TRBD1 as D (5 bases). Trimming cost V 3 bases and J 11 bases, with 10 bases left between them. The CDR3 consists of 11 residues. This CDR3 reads CASSFRVYAFF. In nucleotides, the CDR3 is TGTGCCAGCAGTTTCAGGGTTTATGCTTTCTTT.

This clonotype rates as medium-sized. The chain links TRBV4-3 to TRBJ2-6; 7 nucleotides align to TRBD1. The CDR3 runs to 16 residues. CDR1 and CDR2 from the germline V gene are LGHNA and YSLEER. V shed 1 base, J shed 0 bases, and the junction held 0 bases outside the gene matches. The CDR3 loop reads CASSQAGGSGANVLTF. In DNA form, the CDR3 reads TGCGCCAGCAGCCAAGCAGGGGGCTCTGGGGCCAACGTCCTGACTTTC.

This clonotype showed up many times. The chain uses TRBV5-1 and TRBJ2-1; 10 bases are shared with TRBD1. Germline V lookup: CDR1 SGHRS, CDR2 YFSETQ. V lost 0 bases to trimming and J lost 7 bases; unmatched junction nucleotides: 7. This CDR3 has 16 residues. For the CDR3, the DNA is TGCGCCAGCAGCTTGGCCGGGGGACAGGGGATTAATGAGCAGTTCTTC. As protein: CASSLAGGQGINEQFF. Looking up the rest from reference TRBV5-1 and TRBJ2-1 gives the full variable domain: KAGVTQTPRYLIKTRGQQVTLSCSPISGHRSVSWYQQTPGQGLQFLFEYFSETQRNKGNFPGRFSGRQFSNSRSEMNVSTLELGDSALYLCASSLAGGQGINEQFFGPGTRLTVL.

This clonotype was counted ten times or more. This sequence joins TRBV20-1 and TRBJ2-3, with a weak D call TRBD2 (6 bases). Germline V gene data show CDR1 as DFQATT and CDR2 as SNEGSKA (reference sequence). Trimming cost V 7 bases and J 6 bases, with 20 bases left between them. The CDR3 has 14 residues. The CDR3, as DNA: TGCAGTGTCCCCGTCAGGTCCCGGGGGGATACGCAGTATTTT. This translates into CSVPVRSRGDTQYF.

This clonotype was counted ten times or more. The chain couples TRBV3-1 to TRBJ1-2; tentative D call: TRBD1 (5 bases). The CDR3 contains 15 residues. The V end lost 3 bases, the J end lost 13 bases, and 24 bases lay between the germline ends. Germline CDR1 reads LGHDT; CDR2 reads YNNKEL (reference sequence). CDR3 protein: CASSHTTQGPGLFTF. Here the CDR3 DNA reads TGTGCCAGCAGCCATACCACCCAGGGCCCGGGCCTATTCACCTTC.

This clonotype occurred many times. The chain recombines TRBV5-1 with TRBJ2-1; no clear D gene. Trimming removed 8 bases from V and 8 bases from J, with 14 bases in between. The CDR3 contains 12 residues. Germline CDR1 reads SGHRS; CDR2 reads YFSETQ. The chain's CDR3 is CASFLRSDEQFF. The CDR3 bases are TGCGCCAGTTTCCTTAGGAGCGATGAGCAGTTCTTC.

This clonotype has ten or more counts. CDR3 in DNA: TGTGCCAGCAGTGGAGAGAACCAAGAGACCCAGTACTTC. The encoded protein is CASSGENQETQYF. The chain uses TRBV5-4 and TRBJ2-5; D gene ambiguous. CDR3 size: 13 residues. Trimming left V 5 bases short and J 0 bases short, with 8 bases between. The V gene's germline CDR1 is SGHNT and CDR2 YYREEE (reference sequence).

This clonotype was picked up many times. The CDR3 DNA follows: TGTGCCAGCAGCCCGACTAGCGGAGTCACAGATACGCAGTATTTT. Its translation: CASSPTSGVTDTQYF. J is TRBJ2-3 and V is TRBV3-1; 9 bases are shared with TRBD2. Germline V gene sequence: CDR1 LGHDT, CDR2 YNNKEL (reference sequence). The CDR3 consists of 15 residues. J was trimmed by 2 bases and V by 4 bases; bases with no gene match: 4.

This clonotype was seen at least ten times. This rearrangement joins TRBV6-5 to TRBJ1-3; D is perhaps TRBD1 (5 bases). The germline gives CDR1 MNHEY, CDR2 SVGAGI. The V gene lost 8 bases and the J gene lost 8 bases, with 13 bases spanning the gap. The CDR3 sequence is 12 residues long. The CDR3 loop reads CASGNWGDTIYF. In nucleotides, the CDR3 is TGTGCCAGCGGCAATTGGGGCGACACCATATATTTT.

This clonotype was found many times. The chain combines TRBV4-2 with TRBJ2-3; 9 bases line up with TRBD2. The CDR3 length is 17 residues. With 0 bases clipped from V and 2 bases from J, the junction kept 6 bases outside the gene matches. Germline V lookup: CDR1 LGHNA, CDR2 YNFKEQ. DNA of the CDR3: TGTGCCAGCAGCCAAGATAGAAGCGGGGGGCCCACAGATACGCAGTATTTT. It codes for CASSQDRSGGPTDTQYF.

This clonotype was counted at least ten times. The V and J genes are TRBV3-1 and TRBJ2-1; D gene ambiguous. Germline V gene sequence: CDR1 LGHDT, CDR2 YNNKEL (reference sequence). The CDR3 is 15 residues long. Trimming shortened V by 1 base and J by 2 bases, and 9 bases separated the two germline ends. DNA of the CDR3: TGTGCCAGCAGCCAAGGTCCACAGACCTACAATGAGCAGTTCTTC. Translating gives CASSQGPQTYNEQFF.

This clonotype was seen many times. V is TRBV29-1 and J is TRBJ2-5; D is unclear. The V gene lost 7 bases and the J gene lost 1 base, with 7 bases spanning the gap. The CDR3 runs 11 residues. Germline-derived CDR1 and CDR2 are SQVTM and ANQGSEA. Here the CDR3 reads CSADPQETQYF. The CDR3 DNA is TGCAGCGCGGACCCCCAAGAGACCCAGTACTTC. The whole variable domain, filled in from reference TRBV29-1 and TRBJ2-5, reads SAVISQKPSRDICQRGTSLTIQCQVDSQVTMMFWYRQQPGQSLTLIATANQGSEATYESGFVIDKFPISRPNLTFSTLTVSNMSPEDSSIYLCSADPQETQYFGPGTRLLVL.

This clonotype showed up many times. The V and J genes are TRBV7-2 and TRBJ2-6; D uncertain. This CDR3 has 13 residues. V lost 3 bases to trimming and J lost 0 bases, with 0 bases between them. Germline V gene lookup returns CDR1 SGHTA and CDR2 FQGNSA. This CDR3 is CASSFSGANVLTF. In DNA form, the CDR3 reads TGTGCCAGCAGCTTCTCTGGGGCCAACGTCCTGACTTTC.

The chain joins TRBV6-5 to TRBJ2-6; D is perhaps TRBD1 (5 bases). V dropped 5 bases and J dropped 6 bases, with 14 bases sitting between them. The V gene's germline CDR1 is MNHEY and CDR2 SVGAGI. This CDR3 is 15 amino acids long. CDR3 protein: CASSTQGSQANVLTF. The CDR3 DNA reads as TGTGCCAGCAGTACCCAGGGTTCCCAGGCCAACGTCCTGACTTTC.

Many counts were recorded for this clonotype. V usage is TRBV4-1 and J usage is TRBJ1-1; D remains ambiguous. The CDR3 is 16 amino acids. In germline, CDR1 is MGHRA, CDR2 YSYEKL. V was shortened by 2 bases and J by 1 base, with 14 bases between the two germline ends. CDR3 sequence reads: CASSQPRNPENTEAFF. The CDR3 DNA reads TGCGCCAGCAGCCAACCCAGGAACCCCGAGAACACTGAAGCTTTCTTT.

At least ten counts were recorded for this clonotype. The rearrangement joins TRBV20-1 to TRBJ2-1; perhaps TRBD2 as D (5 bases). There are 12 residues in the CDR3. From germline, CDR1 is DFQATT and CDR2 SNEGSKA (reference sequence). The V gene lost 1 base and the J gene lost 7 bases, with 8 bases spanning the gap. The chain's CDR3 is CSARVRGNEQFF. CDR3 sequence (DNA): TGCAGTGCTAGAGTCCGGGGTAATGAGCAGTTCTTC.

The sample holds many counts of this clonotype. CDR3 loop: CATRRGGETQYF. The CDR3 DNA reads as TGTGCCACTAGGAGGGGTGGGGAGACCCAGTACTTC. This chain links TRBV15 with TRBJ2-5, with TRBD2 as a possible D gene (6 bases). The CDR3 has 12 residues. V lost 9 bases, J lost 5 bases, and 13 bases lay in between. Per the germline V gene, CDR1 is LNHNV and CDR2 is YYDKDF (reference sequence).

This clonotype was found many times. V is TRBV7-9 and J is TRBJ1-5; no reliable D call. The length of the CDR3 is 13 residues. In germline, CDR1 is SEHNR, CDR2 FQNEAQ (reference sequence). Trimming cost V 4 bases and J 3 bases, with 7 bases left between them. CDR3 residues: CASSWDFNQPQHF. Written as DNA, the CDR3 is TGTGCCAGCAGCTGGGATTTCAATCAGCCCCAGCATTTT. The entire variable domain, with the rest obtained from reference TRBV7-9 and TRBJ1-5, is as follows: DTGVSQNPRHKITKRGQNVTFRCDPISEHNRLYWYRQTLGQGPEFLTYFQNEAQLEKSRLLSDRFSAERPKGSFSTLEIQRTEQGDSAMYLCASSWDFNQPQHFGDGTRLSIL.

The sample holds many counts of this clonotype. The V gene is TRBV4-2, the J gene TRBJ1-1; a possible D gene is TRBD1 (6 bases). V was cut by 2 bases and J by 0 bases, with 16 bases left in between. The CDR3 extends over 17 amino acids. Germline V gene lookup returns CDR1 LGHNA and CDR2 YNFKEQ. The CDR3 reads CASSQLVGGRVNTEAFF. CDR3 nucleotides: TGTGCCAGCAGCCAACTCGTGGGGGGCAGGGTGAACACTGAAGCTTTCTTT.

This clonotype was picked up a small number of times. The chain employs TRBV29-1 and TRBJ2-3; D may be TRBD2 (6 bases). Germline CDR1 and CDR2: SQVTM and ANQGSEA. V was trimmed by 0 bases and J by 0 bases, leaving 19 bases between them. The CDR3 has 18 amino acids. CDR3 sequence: CSVEDWSGTPTSTDTQYF. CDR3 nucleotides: TGCAGCGTTGAAGATTGGTCAGGGACTCCAACAAGCACAGATACGCAGTATTTT.

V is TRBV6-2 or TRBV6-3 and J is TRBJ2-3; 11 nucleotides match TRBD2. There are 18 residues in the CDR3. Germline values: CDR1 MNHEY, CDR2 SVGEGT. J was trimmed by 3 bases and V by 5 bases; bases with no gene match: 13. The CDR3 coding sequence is TGTGCCAGCAGTAAACAACCCCAACTAGCGGGGGAGACAGATACGCAGTATTTT. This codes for CASSKQPQLAGETDTQYF.

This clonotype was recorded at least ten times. The chain's CDR3 is CASSAWAGETQYF. CDR3 DNA: TGTGCCAGCAGCGCTTGGGCGGGGGAGACCCAGTACTTC. The chain is built from TRBV7-3 and TRBJ2-5; D perhaps matches TRBD2 (6 bases). CDR1 and CDR2 from the germline V gene are SGHTA and FQGTGA. V was shortened by 5 bases and J by 5 bases, with 12 bases between the two germline ends. The CDR3 consists of 13 residues.

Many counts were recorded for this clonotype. CDR3 protein: CASSQGAQGGNQPQHF. The DNA of the CDR3 is TGTGCCAGCAGCCAAGGGGCACAGGGGGGCAATCAGCCCCAGCATTTT. The genes are TRBV4-2 and TRBJ1-5; 8 positions agree with TRBD1. Germline values: CDR1 LGHNA, CDR2 YNFKEQ. The CDR3 runs 16 residues. V trimming: 1 base; J trimming: 2 bases; junction bases outside the gene matches: 4.

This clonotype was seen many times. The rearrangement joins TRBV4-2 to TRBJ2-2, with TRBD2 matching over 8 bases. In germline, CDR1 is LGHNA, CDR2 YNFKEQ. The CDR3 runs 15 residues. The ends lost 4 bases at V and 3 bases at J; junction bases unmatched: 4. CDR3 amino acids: CASSLNGGDTGELFF. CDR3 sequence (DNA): TGTGCCAGCAGCCTTAACGGGGGGGACACCGGGGAGCTGTTTTTT.